Given below is one T cell receptor beta chain in context. The CDR3 extends over 16 amino acids. V dropped 3 bases and J dropped 0 bases, with 14 bases sitting between them. Per germline, CDR1 LGHNA and CDR2 YSLEER. These data come from a study of control samples from healthy donors and cancer patients. The table came from immunoSEQ multiplex PCR; TCRdb's copy has only in-frame clones and leaves some out. The table shows approximately 89,000 clones, with roughly 84% occurring only once. The sample consisted of blood. V usage is TRBV4-3 and J usage is TRBJ1-2, with D perhaps TRBD1 (5 bases). The source of this sequence is a woman between 40 and 50 years old in good health. CDR3 DNA: TGCGCCAGCAGCCAGGGCCAGGGAAGAGCTAACTATGGCTACACCTTC. Protein: CASSQGQGRANYGYTF.